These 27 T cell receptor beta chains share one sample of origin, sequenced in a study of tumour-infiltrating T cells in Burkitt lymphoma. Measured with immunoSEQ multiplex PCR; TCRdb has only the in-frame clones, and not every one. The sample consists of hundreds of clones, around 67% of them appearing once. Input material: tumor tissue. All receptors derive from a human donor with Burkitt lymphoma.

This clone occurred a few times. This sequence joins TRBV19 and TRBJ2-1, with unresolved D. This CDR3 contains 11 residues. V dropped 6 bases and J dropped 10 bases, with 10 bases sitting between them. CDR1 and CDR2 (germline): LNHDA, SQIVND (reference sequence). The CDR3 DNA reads TGTGCCAGTAGCCCCGGTCGAGAGCAGTTCTTC. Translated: CASSPGREQFF.

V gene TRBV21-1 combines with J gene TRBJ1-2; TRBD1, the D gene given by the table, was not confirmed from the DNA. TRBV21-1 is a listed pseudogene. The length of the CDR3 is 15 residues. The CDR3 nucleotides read TGTGCCAGCAGCAAACGCCCAGAAAGTTACTATGGCTACACCTTC. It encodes CASSKRPESYYGYTF.

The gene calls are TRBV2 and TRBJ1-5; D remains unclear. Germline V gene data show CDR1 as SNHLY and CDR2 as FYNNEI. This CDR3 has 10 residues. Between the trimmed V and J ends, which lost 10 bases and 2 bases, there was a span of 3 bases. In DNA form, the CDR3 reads TGTGCCACCGGCAATCAGCCCCAGCATTTT. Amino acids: CATGNQPQHF.

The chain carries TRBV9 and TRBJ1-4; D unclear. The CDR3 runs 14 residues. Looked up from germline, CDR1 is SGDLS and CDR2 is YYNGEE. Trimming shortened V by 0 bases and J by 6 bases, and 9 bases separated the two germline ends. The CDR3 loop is CASSVGDSYEKLFF. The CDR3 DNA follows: TGTGCCAGCAGCGTAGGTGATTCTTATGAAAAACTGTTTTTT.

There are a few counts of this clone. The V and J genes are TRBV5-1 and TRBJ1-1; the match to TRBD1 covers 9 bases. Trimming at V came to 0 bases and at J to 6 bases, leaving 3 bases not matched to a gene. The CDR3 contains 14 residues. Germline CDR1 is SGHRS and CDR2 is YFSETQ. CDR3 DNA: TGCGCCAGCAGCTTGGGGACAGGGGTCCCTGAAGCTTTCTTT. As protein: CASSLGTGVPEAFF. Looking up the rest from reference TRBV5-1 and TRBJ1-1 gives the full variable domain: KAGVTQTPRYLIKTRGQQVTLSCSPISGHRSVSWYQQTPGQGLQFLFEYFSETQRNKGNFPGRFSGRQFSNSRSEMNVSTLELGDSALYLCASSLGTGVPEAFFGQGTRLTVV.

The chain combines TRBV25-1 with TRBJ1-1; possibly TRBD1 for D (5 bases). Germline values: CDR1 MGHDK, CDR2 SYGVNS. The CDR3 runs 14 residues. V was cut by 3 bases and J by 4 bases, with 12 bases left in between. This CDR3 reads CASSEGQGVTEAFF. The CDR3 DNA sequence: TGTGCCAGCAGTGAGGGGCAGGGTGTCACTGAAGCTTTCTTT.

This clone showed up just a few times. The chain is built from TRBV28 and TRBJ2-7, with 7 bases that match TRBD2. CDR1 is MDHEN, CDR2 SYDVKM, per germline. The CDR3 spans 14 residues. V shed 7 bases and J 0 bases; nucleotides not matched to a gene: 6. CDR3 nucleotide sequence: TGTGCCAGCAAGTACGGGGGGAGCTCCTACGAGCAGTACTTC. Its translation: CASKYGGSSYEQYF.

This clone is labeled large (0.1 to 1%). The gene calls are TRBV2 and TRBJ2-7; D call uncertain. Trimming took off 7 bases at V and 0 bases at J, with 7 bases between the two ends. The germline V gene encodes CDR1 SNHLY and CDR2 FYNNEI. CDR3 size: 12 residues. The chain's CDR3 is CASIQSSYEQYF. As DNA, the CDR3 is TGTGCCAGCATCCAAAGCTCCTACGAGCAGTACTTC.

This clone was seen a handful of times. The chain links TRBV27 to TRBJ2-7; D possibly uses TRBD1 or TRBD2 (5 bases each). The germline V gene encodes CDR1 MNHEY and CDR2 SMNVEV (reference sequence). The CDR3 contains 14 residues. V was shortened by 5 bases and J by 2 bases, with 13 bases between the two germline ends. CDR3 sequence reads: CASSPGTGPYEQYF. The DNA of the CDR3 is TGTGCCAGCAGTCCCGGGACGGGCCCCTACGAGCAGTACTTC.

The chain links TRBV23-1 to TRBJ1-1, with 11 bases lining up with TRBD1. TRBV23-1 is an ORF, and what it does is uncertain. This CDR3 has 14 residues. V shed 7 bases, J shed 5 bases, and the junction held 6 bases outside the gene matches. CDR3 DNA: TGCGCCAGCAAAAGGGACAGGGGGTGGACTGAAGCTTTCTTT. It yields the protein CASKRDRGWTEAFF.

The CDR3 DNA sequence: TGTGCCACCAGCAGGACCCAGGGGGCCGGGGAGACCCAGTACTTC. Translated: CATSRTQGAGETQYF. The J gene is TRBJ2-5, the V gene TRBV15; the match to TRBD1 covers 8 bases. CDR1 and CDR2 from the germline V gene are LNHNV and YYDKDF (reference sequence). The CDR3 spans 15 residues. V dropped 3 bases and J dropped 5; count of bases not matched to a gene: 8.

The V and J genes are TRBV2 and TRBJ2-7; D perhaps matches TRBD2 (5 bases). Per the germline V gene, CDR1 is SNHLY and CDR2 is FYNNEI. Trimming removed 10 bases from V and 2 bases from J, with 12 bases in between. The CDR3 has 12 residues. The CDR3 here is CATGKLTYEQYF. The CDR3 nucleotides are TGTGCCACGGGAAAGTTGACCTACGAGCAGTACTTC.

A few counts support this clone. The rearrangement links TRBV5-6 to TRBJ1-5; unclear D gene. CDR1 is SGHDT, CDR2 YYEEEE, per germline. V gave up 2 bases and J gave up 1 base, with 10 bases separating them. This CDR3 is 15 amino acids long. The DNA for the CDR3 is TGTGCCAGCAGCTTCTTTGGCCAGAGCAATCAGCCCCAGCATTTT. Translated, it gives CASSFFGQSNQPQHF.

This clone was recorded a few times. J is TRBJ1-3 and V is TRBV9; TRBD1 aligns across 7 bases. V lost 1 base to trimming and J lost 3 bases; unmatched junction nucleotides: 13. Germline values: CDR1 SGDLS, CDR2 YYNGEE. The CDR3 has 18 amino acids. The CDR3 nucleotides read TGTGCCAGCAGCGTAACAGACAGGGCCCCTCGCATTGGAAACACCATATATTTT. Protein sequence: CASSVTDRAPRIGNTIYF. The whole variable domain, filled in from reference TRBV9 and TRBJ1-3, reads DSGVTQTPKHLITATGQRVTLRCSPRSGDLSVYWYQQSLDQGLQFLIQYYNGEERAKGNILERFSAQQFPDLHSELNLSSLELGDSALYFCASSVTDRAPRIGNTIYFGEGSWLTVV.

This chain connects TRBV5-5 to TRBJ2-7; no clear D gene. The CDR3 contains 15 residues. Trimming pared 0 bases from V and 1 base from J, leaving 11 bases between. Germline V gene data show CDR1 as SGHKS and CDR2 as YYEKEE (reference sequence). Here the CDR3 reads CASSLGLVGSYEQYF. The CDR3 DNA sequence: TGTGCCAGCAGCTTGGGTCTAGTGGGGTCCTACGAGCAGTACTTC.

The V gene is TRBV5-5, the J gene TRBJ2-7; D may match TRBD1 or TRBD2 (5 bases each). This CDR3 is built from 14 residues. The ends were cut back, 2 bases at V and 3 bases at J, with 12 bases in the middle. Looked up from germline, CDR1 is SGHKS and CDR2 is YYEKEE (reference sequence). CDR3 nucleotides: TGTGCCAGCAGCTTCCGGGACGCGATCTACGAGCAGTACTTC. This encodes CASSFRDAIYEQYF.

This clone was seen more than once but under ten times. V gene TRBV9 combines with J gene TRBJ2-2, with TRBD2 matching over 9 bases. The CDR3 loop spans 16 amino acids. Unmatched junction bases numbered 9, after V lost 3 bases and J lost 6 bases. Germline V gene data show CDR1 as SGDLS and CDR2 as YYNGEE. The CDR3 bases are TGTGCCAGCAGCGCCCAAGCGGGAGGCTCCCCCGGGGAGCTGTTTTTT. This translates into CASSAQAGGSPGELFF.

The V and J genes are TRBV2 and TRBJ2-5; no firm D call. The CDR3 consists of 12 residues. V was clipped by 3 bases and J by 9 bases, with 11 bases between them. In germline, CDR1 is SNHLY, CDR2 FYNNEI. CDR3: CASSDDSPSQYF. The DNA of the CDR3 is TGTGCCAGCAGTGATGACTCCCCTTCCCAGTACTTC.

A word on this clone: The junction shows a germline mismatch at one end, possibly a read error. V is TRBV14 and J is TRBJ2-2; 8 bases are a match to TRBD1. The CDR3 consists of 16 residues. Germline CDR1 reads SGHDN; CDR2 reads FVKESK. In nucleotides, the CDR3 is TGTGCCAGCAGCCAATACAGGGGGAAGAACGCCGGGGAGCTGTTTTTT. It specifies CASSQYRGKNAGELFF.

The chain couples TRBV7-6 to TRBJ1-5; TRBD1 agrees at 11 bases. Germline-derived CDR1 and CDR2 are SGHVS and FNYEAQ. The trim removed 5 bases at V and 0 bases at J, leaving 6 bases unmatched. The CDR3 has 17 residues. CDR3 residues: CASSQDRGRVSNQPQHF. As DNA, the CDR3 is TGTGCCAGCAGCCAGGACAGGGGGCGAGTTAGCAATCAGCCCCAGCATTTT.

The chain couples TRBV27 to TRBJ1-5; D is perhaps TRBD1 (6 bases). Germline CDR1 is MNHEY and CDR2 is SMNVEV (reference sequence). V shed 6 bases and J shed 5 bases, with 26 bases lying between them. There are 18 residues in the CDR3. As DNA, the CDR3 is TGTGCCAGCAGCGCGAGGGGGAGATTCCTGGGGGCTTATCAGCCCCAGCATTTT. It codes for CASSARGRFLGAYQPQHF.

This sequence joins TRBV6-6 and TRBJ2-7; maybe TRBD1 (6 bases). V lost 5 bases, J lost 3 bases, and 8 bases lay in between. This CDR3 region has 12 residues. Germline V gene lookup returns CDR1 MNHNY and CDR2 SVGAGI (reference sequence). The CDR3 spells CASSQQGYEQYF. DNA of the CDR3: TGTGCCAGCAGTCAACAGGGCTACGAGCAGTACTTC.

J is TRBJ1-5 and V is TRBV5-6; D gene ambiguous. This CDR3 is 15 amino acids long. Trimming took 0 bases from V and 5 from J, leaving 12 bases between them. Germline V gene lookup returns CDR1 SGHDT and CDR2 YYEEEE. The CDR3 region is CASSLAITPDQPQHF. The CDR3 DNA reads TGTGCCAGCAGCTTGGCCATCACACCCGATCAGCCCCAGCATTTT. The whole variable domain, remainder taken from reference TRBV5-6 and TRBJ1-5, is DAGVTQSPTHLIKTRGQQVTLRCSPKSGHDTVSWYQQALGQGPQFIFQYYEEEERQRGNFPDRFSGHQFPNYSSELNVNALLLGDSALYLCASSLAITPDQPQHFGDGTRLSIL.

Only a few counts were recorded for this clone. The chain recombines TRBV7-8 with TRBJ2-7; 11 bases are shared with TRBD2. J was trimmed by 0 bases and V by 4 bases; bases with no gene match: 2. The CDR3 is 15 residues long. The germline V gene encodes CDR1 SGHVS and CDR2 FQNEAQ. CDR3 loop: CASSYLAGGSYEQYF. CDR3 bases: TGTGCCAGCAGCTATCTAGCGGGAGGCTCCTACGAGCAGTACTTC.

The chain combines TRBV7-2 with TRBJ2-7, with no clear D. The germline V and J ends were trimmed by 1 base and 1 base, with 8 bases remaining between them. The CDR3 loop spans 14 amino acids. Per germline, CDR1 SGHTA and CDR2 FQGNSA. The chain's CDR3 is CASSLVRHSYEQYF. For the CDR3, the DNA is TGTGCCAGCAGCTTAGTTCGACATTCCTACGAGCAGTACTTC.

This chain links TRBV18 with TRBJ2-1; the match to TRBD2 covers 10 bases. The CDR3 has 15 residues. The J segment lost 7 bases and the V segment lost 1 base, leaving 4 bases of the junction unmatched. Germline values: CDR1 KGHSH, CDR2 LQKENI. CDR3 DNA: TGTGCCAGCTCACCACTAGCGGGAGGAATGAATGAGCAGTTCTTC. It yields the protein CASSPLAGGMNEQFF. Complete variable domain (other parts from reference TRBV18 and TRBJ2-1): NAGVMQNPRHLVRRRGQEARLRCSPMKGHSHVYWYRQLPEEGLKFMVYLQKENIIDESGMPKERFSAEFPKEGPSILRIQQVVRGDSAAYFCASSPLAGGMNEQFFGPGTRLTVL.

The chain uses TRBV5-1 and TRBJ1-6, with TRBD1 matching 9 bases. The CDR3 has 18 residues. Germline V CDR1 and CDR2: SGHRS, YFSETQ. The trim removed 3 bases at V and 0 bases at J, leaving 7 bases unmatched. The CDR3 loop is CASSYGTGPSSYNSPLHF. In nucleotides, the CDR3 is TGCGCCAGCAGCTACGGGACAGGGCCGAGCTCCTATAATTCACCCCTCCACTTT.